Sequencing of this TCR beta chain was carried out in a study of blood T cells in healthy people across ages. Study findings and constraints: Comparison with aged donors showed that long-lived donors had more naive CD4+ cells and higher diversity. Older individuals had lower TCR beta diversity per million T cells (the decline was roughly linear).

As for this clonotype: Its antigen is still unknown.

From germline, CDR1 is DFQATT and CDR2 SNEGSKA (reference sequence). This CDR3 is built from 15 residues. Deletions cut 0 bases from V and 0 bases from J, with 11 bases between. For the second PCR, which ran for about 7 to 11 cycles, a sample-barcoded 5' primer and a J-beta primer mix were used. Template switching added a 12-random-nucleotide identifier to every cDNA molecule. TCRdb re-analysed the 5' RACE reads in MiXCR, keeping a single row per CDR3 protein. The sample includes 1.5 million to 2 million distinct CDR3 sequences, roughly 43% of them seen just once. The rearrangement uses TRBV20-1 and TRBJ1-2, with D tentatively TRBD1 (5 bases). The sequenced sample was blood. The clonotype comes from a human donor in good health. The CDR3 protein is CSARDSGQPNYGYTF. As DNA, the CDR3 is TGCAGTGCTAGAGATTCGGGGCAGCCTAACTATGGCTACACCTTC.